This is a list of T cell receptor beta chains from one sample in a study of blood T cell repertoires in COVID-19. The table came from immunoSEQ multiplex PCR; TCRdb's copy has only in-frame clones and leaves some out. The table shows around 130,000 clones, with under 95% occurring only once. The sequencing input was peripheral blood. All receptors derive from a man between 60 and 75 years old with COVID-19, enrolled during active disease. Each CDR3 is given with its conserved first and last residue. The order of the fields is clone size, D gene, J gene, V gene, CDR3 protein, CDR3 DNA. A D gene is named only where the DNA matches it firmly. A row's size may be missing; if present it is once, few, many or a size class.

NA,NA,TRBJ2-1,TRBV28,CASTQLGRTNNEQFF,TGTGCCAGCACCCAACTCGGGCGGACTAACAATGAGCAGTTCTTC
NA,NA,TRBJ2-7,TRBV4-2,CASSQDTGNEQYF,TGTGCCAGCAGCCAAGATACGGGGAACGAGCAGTACTTC
once,TRBD2,TRBJ2-3,TRBV29-1,CSTRTGGDTDTQYF,TGCTCTACCCGAACGGGGGGTGACACAGATACGCAGTATTTT
NA,TRBD2,TRBJ2-1,TRBV19,CASREGLAEKYNEQFF,TGTGCCAGTAGGGAAGGACTAGCGGAGAAGTACAATGAGCAGTTCTTC
NA,NA,TRBJ2-5,TRBV28,CASIPAAGQFQETQYF,TGTGCCAGCATCCCTGCCGCGGGACAGTTCCAAGAGACCCAGTACTTC
few,TRBD2,TRBJ2-3,TRBV9,CASQRQDLAGVKDTQYF,TGTGCCAGCCAACGTCAAGACCTAGCGGGAGTCAAAGATACGCAGTATTTT
NA,NA,TRBJ1-5,TRBV6-1,CASSEVNRAQPQHF,TGTGCCAGCAGTGAAGTTAACAGGGCTCAGCCCCAGCATTTT
NA,TRBD2,TRBJ2-7,TRBV7-2,CASSWGLAGPEQYF,TGTGCCAGCAGCTGGGGACTAGCGGGACCCGAGCAGTACTTC
once,NA,TRBJ2-1,TRBV29-1,CSVEAGRAEQFF,TGCAGCGTTGAGGCAGGGCGCGCTGAGCAGTTCTTC
NA,TRBD1,TRBJ2-3,TRBV19,CASSRDRAEDTQYF,TGTGCCAGTAGTAGGGACAGGGCGGAAGATACGCAGTATTTT
NA,NA,TRBJ2-7,TRBV5-4,CASSLDPAGWEQYF,TGTGCCAGCAGCTTGGATCCAGCGGGTTGGGAGCAGTACTTC
NA,NA,TRBJ1-5,TRBV28,CASRTAFSNQPQHF,TGTGCCAGCAGGACAGCCTTTAGCAATCAGCCCCAGCATTTT
once,NA,TRBJ1-2,TRBV28,CASSRGDGLLANYGYTF,TGTGCCAGCAGCCGGGGGGACGGATTGCTGGCTAACTATGGCTACACCTTC
NA,NA,TRBJ1-1,TRBV2,CASSLLGANTEAFF,TGTGCCAGCAGTTTGCTGGGGGCCAACACTGAAGCTTTCTTT
NA,TRBD2,TRBJ2-1,TRBV7-6,CASASHQLADRYNEQFF,TGTGCCAGCGCCTCGCACCAACTAGCGGATAGGTACAATGAGCAGTTCTTC
NA,NA,TRBJ1-1,TRBV7-3,CASSRTRGRDTEAFF,TGTGCCAGCAGCCGAACCCGGGGAAGGGACACTGAAGCTTTCTTT